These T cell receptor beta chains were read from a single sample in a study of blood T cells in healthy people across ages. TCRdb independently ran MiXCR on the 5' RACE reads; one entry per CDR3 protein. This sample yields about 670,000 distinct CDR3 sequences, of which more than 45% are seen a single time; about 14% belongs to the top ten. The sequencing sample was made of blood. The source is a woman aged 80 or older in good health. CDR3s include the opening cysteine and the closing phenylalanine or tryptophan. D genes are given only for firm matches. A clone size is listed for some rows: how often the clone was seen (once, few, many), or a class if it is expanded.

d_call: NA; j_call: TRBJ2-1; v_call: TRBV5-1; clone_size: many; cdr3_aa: CASSDAGQSYNEQFF; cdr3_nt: TGCGCCAGCAGCGACGCGGGACAGAGCTACAATGAGCAGTTCTTC
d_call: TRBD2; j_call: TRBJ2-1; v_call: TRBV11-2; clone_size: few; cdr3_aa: CASSTTSGSNEQFF; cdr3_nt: TGTGCCAGCAGCACGACTAGCGGGAGCAATGAGCAGTTCTTC
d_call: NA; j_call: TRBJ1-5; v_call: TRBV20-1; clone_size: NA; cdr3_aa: CSASLVGRSNQPQHF; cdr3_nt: TGCAGTGCTAGCCTCGTGGGTAGAAGCAATCAGCCCCAGCATTTT
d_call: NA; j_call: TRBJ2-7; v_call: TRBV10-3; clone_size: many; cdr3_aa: CAISGWYEQYF; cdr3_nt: TGTGCCATCAGTGGATGGTACGAGCAGTACTTC
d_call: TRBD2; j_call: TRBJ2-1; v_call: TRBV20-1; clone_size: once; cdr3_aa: CSASALAGGSEQFF; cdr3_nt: TGCAGTGCTAGCGCTCTAGCGGGGGGGTCTGAGCAGTTCTTC
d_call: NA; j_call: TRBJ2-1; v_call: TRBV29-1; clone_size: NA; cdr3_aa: CSVGDPANEQFF; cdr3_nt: TGCAGCGTTGGTGACCCTGCCAATGAGCAGTTCTTC
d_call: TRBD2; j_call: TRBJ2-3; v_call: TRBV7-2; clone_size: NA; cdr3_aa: CASSARGWGGWTDTQYF; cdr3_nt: TGTGCCAGCAGCGCGCGGGGGTGGGGGGGTTGGACAGATACGCAGTATTTT
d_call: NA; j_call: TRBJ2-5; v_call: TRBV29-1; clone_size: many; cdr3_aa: CSVEGTIVDETQYF; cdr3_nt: TGCAGCGTTGAAGGCACTATAGTGGATGAGACCCAGTACTTC
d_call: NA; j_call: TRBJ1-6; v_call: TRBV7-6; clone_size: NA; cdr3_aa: CACSLGPNIGVSPLHF; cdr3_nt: TGTGCCTGCAGCTTAGGCCCCAACATAGGGGTTTCACCCCTCCACTTT
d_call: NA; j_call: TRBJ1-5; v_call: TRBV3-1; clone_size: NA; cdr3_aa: CASSLDRLGAQHF; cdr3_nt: TGTGCCAGCAGCCTGGACAGACTGGGGGCCCAGCATTTT
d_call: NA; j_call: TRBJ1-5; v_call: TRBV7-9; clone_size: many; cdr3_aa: CASSSGPSSNQPQHF; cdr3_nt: TGTGCCAGCAGCTCAGGCCCCAGCAGCAATCAGCCCCAGCATTTT
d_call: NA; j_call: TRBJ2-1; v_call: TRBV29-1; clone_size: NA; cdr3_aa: CSVEGDERQSSYNEQFF; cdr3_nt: TGCAGCGTTGAGGGAGATGAGCGGCAGAGCTCCTACAATGAGCAGTTCTTC
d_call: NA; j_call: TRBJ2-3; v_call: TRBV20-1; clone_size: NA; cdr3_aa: CSARDRRKSTDTQYF; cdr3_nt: TGCAGTGCTAGAGACCGACGGAAGAGCACAGATACGCAGTATTTT
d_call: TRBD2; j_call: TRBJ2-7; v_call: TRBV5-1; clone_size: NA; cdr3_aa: CASSLPGLADNEQYF; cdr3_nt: TGCGCCAGCAGCTTACCGGGACTAGCGGACAATGAGCAGTACTTC
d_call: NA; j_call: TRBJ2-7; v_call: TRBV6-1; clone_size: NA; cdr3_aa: CASSISNPPGSPYEQYF; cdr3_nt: TGTGCCAGCAGCATCTCAAATCCCCCGGGTTCCCCCTACGAGCAGTACTTC
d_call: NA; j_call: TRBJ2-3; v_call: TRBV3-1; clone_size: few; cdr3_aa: CASSQPKGRDRTDTQYF; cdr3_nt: TGTGCCAGCAGCCAGCCCAAAGGTCGGGACCGCACAGATACGCAGTATTTT
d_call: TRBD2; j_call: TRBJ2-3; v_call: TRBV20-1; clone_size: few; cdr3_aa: CSATYGTGGPVSTDTQYF; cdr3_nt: TGCAGTGCTACCTACGGGACGGGAGGGCCTGTGAGCACAGATACGCAGTATTTT
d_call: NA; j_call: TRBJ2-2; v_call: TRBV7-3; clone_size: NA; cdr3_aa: CASSLWYAGLHNTGELFF; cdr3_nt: TGTGCCAGCAGCTTATGGTATGCCGGGCTCCATAACACCGGGGAGCTGTTTTTT
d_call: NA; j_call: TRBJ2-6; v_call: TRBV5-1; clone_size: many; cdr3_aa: CASSREDSYSSGANVLTF; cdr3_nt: TGCGCCAGCAGCCGAGAGGACAGTTATAGCTCTGGGGCCAACGTCCTGACTTTC
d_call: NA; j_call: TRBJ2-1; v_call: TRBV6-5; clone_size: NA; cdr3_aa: CASSDSGLDEQFF; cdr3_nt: TGTGCCAGCAGTGACTCCGGCCTGGATGAGCAGTTCTTC
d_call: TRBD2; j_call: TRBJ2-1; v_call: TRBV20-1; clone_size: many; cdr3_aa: CSARVIAGGYNEQFF; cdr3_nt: TGCAGTGCTAGAGTCATTGCGGGGGGATACAATGAGCAGTTCTTC
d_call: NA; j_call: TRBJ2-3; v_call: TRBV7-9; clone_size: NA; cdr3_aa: CASSPQRSSTDTQYF; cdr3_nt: TGTGCCAGCAGCCCCCAGCGCAGTAGCACAGATACGCAGTATTTT
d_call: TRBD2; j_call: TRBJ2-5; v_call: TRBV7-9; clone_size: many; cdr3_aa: CASSLVDTSGDPTQYF; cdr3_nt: TGTGCCAGCAGCTTAGTTGATACTAGCGGGGACCCTACCCAGTACTTC
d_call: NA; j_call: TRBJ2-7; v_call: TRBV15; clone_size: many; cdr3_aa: CATSRNFFYEQYF; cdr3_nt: TGTGCCACCAGCCGTAACTTTTTCTACGAGCAGTACTTC
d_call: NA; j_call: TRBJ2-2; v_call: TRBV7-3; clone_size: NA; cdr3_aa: CASSRYREKGGELFF; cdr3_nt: TGTGCCAGCAGCCGTTACAGGGAAAAGGGCGGGGAGCTGTTTTTT
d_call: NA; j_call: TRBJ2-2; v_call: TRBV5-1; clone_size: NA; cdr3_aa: CASSLAGYNTGELFF; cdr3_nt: TGCGCCAGCAGCTTGGCAGGGTACAACACCGGGGAGCTGTTTTTT
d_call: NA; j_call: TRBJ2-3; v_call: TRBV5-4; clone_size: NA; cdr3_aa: CASSLGPGDAQYF; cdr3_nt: TGTGCCAGCAGCTTGGGACCCGGAGATGCGCAGTATTTT
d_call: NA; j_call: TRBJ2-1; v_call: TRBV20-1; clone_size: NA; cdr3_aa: CSARDPQGYEQFF; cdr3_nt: TGCAGTGCTAGAGATCCTCAGGGGTATGAGCAGTTCTTC
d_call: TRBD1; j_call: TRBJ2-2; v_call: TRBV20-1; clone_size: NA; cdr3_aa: CSAILTGRTGELFF; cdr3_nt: TGCAGTGCTATCCTGACAGGGCGGACCGGGGAGCTGTTTTTT
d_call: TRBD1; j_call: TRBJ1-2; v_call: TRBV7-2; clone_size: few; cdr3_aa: CASSRPGQPNGYTF; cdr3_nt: TGTGCCAGCAGTCGACCGGGACAGCCGAATGGCTACACCTTC
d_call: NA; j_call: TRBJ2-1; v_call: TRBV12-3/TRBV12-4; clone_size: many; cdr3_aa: CASSLGGQGFSYNEQFF; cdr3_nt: TGTGCCAGCAGTTTAGGGGGGCAGGGGTTCTCCTACAATGAGCAGTTCTTC
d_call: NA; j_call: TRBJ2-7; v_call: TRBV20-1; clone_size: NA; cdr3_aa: CSATGSQWGNEQYF; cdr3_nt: TGCAGTGCTACAGGATCGCAGTGGGGGAACGAGCAGTACTTC
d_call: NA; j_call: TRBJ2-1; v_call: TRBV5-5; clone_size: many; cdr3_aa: CASSLGRNPSYNEQFF; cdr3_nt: TGTGCCAGCAGCTTGGGGCGGAATCCTTCCTACAATGAGCAGTTCTTC